The 26 T cell receptor beta chains reported below all come from one sample, sequenced in a study of somatic mutations in cytotoxic T cells in rheumatoid arthritis (dated by TCRdb to between 2016 and 2019). The method was the immunoSEQ multiplex PCR assay. Drawn from immuneACCESS, this table holds only the in-frame rearrangements with V and J called that TCRdb kept. Clones are partly lost; checked studies trace under half to an unresolved V gene and leave the rest unexplained. The sample has about 17,000 clones on record, around 80% of them singletons. The top ten hold around 8.9% of the sample. Sequencing was done on a sample of CD8+ T cells sorted from blood. Source of these receptors: an adult with rheumatoid arthritis.

The chain recombines TRBV11-2 with TRBJ2-5; TRBD1 aligns across 9 bases. The V segment lost 5 bases and the J segment 5 bases; nucleotides outside the gene matches: 9. The CDR3 covers 15 residues. The germline gives CDR1 SGHAT, CDR2 FQNNGV. In nucleotides, the CDR3 is TGTGCCAGCAGCCCCACGGGACAGGGAGGGGAGACCCAGTACTTC. It translates to CASSPTGQGGETQYF. The full variable domain, completed using reference TRBV11-2 and TRBJ2-5, is EAGVAQSPRYKIIEKRQSVAFWCNPISGHATLYWYQQILGQGPKLLIQFQNNGVVDDSQLPKDRFSAERLKGVDSTLKIQPAKLEDSAVYLCASSPTGQGGETQYFGPGTRLLVL.

CDR3 DNA sequence: TGTGCCAGCAGCGTACTTGAGACAGAACCAACTAATGAAAAACTGTTTTTT. This gives the protein CASSVLETEPTNEKLFF. V gene TRBV9 combines with J gene TRBJ1-4, with D maybe TRBD1 (5 bases). Deletions cut 1 base from V and 0 bases from J, with 13 bases between. Germline V gene sequence: CDR1 SGDLS, CDR2 YYNGEE. The CDR3 is 17 residues long.

The chain carries TRBV6-1 and TRBJ2-5, with D tentatively TRBD2 (5 bases). Trimming took 3 bases from V and 2 from J, leaving 13 bases between them. This CDR3 region has 15 residues. Looked up from germline, CDR1 is MNHNS and CDR2 is SASEGT. CDR3 sequence reads: CASSEAPGSQETQYF. Here the CDR3 DNA reads TGTGCCAGCAGTGAGGCTCCGGGATCTCAAGAGACCCAGTACTTC.

The V and J genes are TRBV29-1 and TRBJ2-2; TRBD1 aligns across 9 bases. The CDR3 is 14 residues long. Germline V gene data show CDR1 as SQVTM and CDR2 as ANQGSEA. Trimming cost V 6 bases and J 5 bases; bases outside gene matches: 7. CDR3 nucleotides: TGCAGCGTGGCCGGGACAGGGAAAACCGGGGAGCTGTTTTTT. Translating it yields CSVAGTGKTGELFF.

The rearrangement uses TRBV18 and TRBJ2-7; 14 bases line up with TRBD2. The germline CDR1 and CDR2 sequences are KGHSH and LQKENI. With V trimmed by 2 bases and J by 2 bases, 2 bases remained unmatched. The CDR3 extends over 16 amino acids. The CDR3 loop is CASSPGLAGGPYEQYF. In DNA, the CDR3 is TGTGCCAGCTCACCAGGACTAGCGGGAGGCCCCTACGAGCAGTACTTC.

This sequence joins TRBV2 and TRBJ2-2; 12 bases map to TRBD2. The CDR3 loop spans 17 amino acids. V lost 5 bases to trimming and J lost 4 bases; unmatched junction nucleotides: 8. From germline, CDR1 is SNHLY and CDR2 FYNNEI. The CDR3 DNA is TGTGCCAGCAGTCCCTCAAGGGGACTAGCGGGCACCGGGGAGCTGTTTTTT. Translation gives CASSPSRGLAGTGELFF.

CDR3 loop: CASSIGGERNSYEQYF. The CDR3 nucleotides are TGTGCCAGTAGTATAGGAGGGGAGCGGAATTCCTACGAGCAGTACTTC. The chain recombines TRBV19 with TRBJ2-7; D tentatively fits TRBD1 or TRBD2 (5 bases each). Trimming shortened V by 1 base and J by 1 base, and 14 bases separated the two germline ends. This CDR3 has 16 residues. CDR1 and CDR2 from the germline V gene are LNHDA and SQIVND (reference sequence).

This clone was seen only once. The J gene is TRBJ2-1, the V gene TRBV29-1, with TRBD2 as a possible D gene (6 bases). This CDR3 comprises 12 residues. CDR1 is SQVTM, CDR2 ANQGSEA, per germline. The V end lost 1 base, the J end lost 6 bases, and 7 bases lay between the germline ends. Here the CDR3 DNA reads TGCAGCGTTGAAGCTAGCGCCAATGAGCAGTTCTTC. The encoded protein is CSVEASANEQFF.

The chain couples TRBV29-1 to TRBJ1-5; TRBD1 might be the D (5 bases). The germline gives CDR1 SQVTM, CDR2 ANQGSEA. This CDR3 has 11 amino acids. V was shortened by 6 bases and J by 9 bases, with 12 bases between the two germline ends. CDR3 in amino acids: CSVPRVLPQHF. CDR3 in DNA: TGCAGCGTCCCCAGGGTTTTGCCCCAGCATTTT.

V gene TRBV19 combines with J gene TRBJ1-2; D ambiguous. Trimming took off 7 bases at V and 5 bases at J, with 14 bases between the two ends. Germline V gene lookup returns CDR1 LNHDA and CDR2 SQIVND (reference sequence). The CDR3 consists of 13 residues. The CDR3 DNA reads as TGTGCCAGTACCTCGACAAGGGATTATGGCTACACCTTC. This codes for CASTSTRDYGYTF.

This clone has only a few counts. The rearrangement joins TRBV27 to TRBJ1-5; D not certain. CDR3 length: 15 amino acids. V lost 0 bases to trimming and J lost 1 base, with 7 bases between them. The germline V gene encodes CDR1 MNHEY and CDR2 SMNVEV (reference sequence). The CDR3 reads CASSLSPPSNQPQHF. CDR3 bases: TGTGCCAGCAGTTTATCGCCCCCGAGCAATCAGCCCCAGCATTTT.

The V and J genes are TRBV4-2 and TRBJ2-7; perhaps TRBD1 as D (5 bases). This CDR3 spans 14 amino acids. With 0 bases removed from V and 2 bases from J, the gap between germline ends came to 8 bases. The germline CDR1 and CDR2 sequences are LGHNA and YNFKEQ. The CDR3 sequence is CASSQDGATYEQYF. CDR3 sequence (DNA): TGTGCCAGCAGCCAAGATGGGGCTACCTACGAGCAGTACTTC.

The chain couples TRBV19 to TRBJ1-1; no clear D gene. The germline V gene encodes CDR1 LNHDA and CDR2 SQIVND (reference sequence). This CDR3 contains 15 residues. V lost 4 bases and J lost 3, with 15 bases in between. This chain's CDR3 is CASSTSATGDTEAFF. The CDR3 region has the DNA TGTGCCAGTAGTACCTCTGCAACCGGGGACACTGAAGCTTTCTTT.

The chain joins TRBV10-1 to TRBJ2-7; TRBD1 matches 8 bases. Germline V gene data show CDR1 as WNHNN and CDR2 as SYGVQD (reference sequence). This CDR3 region has 15 residues. J lost 1 base, V lost 5 bases, and 7 bases had no gene match. The CDR3: CASSKGQDLSYEQYF. The CDR3 region has the DNA TGCGCCAGCAGTAAGGGACAGGACTTATCCTACGAGCAGTACTTC.

The V call is TRBV30, the J call TRBJ1-1; TRBD1 matches at 7 bases. The ends lost 4 bases at V and 0 bases at J; junction bases unmatched: 8. Germline-derived CDR1 and CDR2 are GTSNPN and SVGIG (reference sequence). The CDR3 contains 15 residues. In DNA form, the CDR3 reads TGTGCCTGGAAACTACAGGGGAAGGTGAACACTGAAGCTTTCTTT. It codes for CAWKLQGKVNTEAFF.

This clone was recorded once. The chain links TRBV7-3 to TRBJ2-2; 9 bases map to TRBD2. CDR1 and CDR2 from the germline V gene are SGHTA and FQGTGA. V lost 6 bases and J lost 6; bases outside the gene matches: 2. The CDR3 runs to 13 residues. Written as DNA, the CDR3 is TGTGCCAGCAGAAGCGGGGGGCCCGGGGAGCTGTTTTTT. It translates to CASRSGGPGELFF.

The chain combines TRBV28 with TRBJ2-4, with D unclear. This CDR3 spans 14 amino acids. The V gene's germline CDR1 is MDHEN and CDR2 SYDVKM. Deletions cut 2 bases from V and 0 bases from J, with 5 bases between. Written as DNA, the CDR3 is TGTGCCAGCAGTTTAAGGAGAGCCAAAAACATTCAGTACTTC. As protein: CASSLRRAKNIQYF.

The rearrangement uses TRBV19 and TRBJ2-2; 8 positions match TRBD1. Unmatched junction bases numbered 4, after V lost 5 bases and J lost 2 bases. Germline V gives CDR1 LNHDA, CDR2 SQIVND (reference sequence). This CDR3 region has 15 residues. DNA for the CDR3: TGTGCCAGTAGTCTACAGGGGGATAACACCGGGGAGCTGTTTTTT. Protein product: CASSLQGDNTGELFF.

The rearrangement uses TRBV2 and TRBJ2-1, with TRBD2 matching 11 bases. This CDR3 is built from 13 residues. Germline CDR1 SNHLY, CDR2 FYNNEI. Losses at the gene ends were 8 bases for V and 4 bases for J; bases not matched to a gene: 1. Here the CDR3 reads CASGTSGYNEQFF. The DNA of the CDR3 is TGTGCCAGCGGGACTAGCGGATACAATGAGCAGTTCTTC.

This clone occurred once. The genes are TRBV5-6 and TRBJ1-1, with D tentatively TRBD1 (6 bases). This CDR3 has 13 amino acids. Deletions cut 0 bases from V and 5 bases from J, with 8 bases between. Per the germline V gene, CDR1 is SGHDT and CDR2 is YYEEEE. CDR3 sequence reads: CASSLGGLTEAFF. For the CDR3, the DNA is TGTGCCAGCAGCTTGGGGGGGCTGACTGAAGCTTTCTTT.

This chain connects TRBV2 to TRBJ1-5; a weak D match, TRBD1 (5 bases). CDR3 length: 15 amino acids. Per germline, CDR1 SNHLY and CDR2 FYNNEI. V lost 4 bases and J lost 3, with 13 bases in between. CDR3 protein: CASSVGRAFNQPQHF. The CDR3, as DNA: TGTGCCAGCAGTGTGGGCAGGGCCTTCAATCAGCCCCAGCATTTT.

The chain has TRBV4-3 and TRBJ1-1, with 10 bases identical to TRBD1. Germline V gene sequence: CDR1 LGHNA, CDR2 YSLEER. J gave up 4 bases and V 0 bases, and 5 bases lay outside the gene matches. The CDR3 contains 16 residues. As DNA, the CDR3 is TGCGCCAGCAGCCAAGATAGGACAGGGGGTGTCACTGAAGCTTTCTTT. This sequence encodes CASSQDRTGGVTEAFF.

The count of this clone is one. The V call is TRBV6-6, the J call TRBJ1-1, with D uncertain. The CDR3 is 13 residues long. CDR1 and CDR2 from the germline V gene are MNHNY and SVGAGI (reference sequence). V was pared by 3 bases and J by 7 bases, with 12 bases between. CDR3 DNA sequence: TGTGCCAGCAGTTATTTCCTCACTGGTGAAGCTTTCTTT. This encodes CASSYFLTGEAFF.

The rearrangement uses TRBV6-5 and TRBJ1-6; a weak D match, TRBD1 (5 bases). The CDR3 is 15 amino acids. The V gene lost 4 bases and the J gene lost 7 bases, with 14 bases spanning the gap. From germline, CDR1 is MNHEY and CDR2 SVGAGI. The CDR3, as DNA: TGTGCCAGCAGTTCTCTTCAGGGTTTCAATTCACCCCTCCACTTT. This translates into CASSSLQGFNSPLHF.

The J gene is TRBJ2-7, the V gene TRBV4-1; D is tentatively TRBD1 or TRBD2 (5 bases each). The CDR3 consists of 15 residues. In germline, CDR1 is MGHRA, CDR2 YSYEKL. Trimming removed 3 bases from V and 0 bases from J, with 12 bases in between. The CDR3 sequence is CASSHRDRNSYEQYF. The CDR3 DNA is TGCGCCAGCAGCCATCGGGACCGGAACTCCTACGAGCAGTACTTC.

This clone has just one count. The chain combines TRBV5-1 with TRBJ2-7, with D possibly being TRBD1 (6 bases). V lost 0 bases and J lost 2, with 12 bases in between. CDR1 is SGHRS and CDR2 is YFSETQ in the germline V gene. The CDR3 is made up of 15 amino acids. This CDR3 reads CASSLAPQGTYEQYF. Here the CDR3 DNA reads TGCGCCAGCAGCTTGGCCCCACAGGGCACCTACGAGCAGTACTTC.